This T cell receptor (beta chain) was identified during a study of early T cells in non-severe SARS-CoV-2 infection. Study information: Sequenced material consisted of bulk RNA (from unsorted whole blood), and chains were unpaired.

Overall study results and limits: Reliance on VDJdb matching favored anti-spike CD8 responses; private and CD4 specificities were missed.

As part of library construction, unique molecular identifiers were attached to individual cDNA molecules. TCRdb analysed the 5' RACE reads with MiXCR anew, one entry per CDR3 protein. The sample yields about 67,000 distinct CDR3 sequences, 11% seen once. V dropped 6 bases and J dropped 5 bases, with 10 bases sitting between them. CDR3 length equals 12 residues. This clonotype was seen only a few times. Its antigen remains unknown. The sequenced sample was whole blood. This receptor was taken from an adult who was a healthcare worker with PCR-confirmed SARS-CoV-2 infection or an uninfected control (not recorded which). V and J are TRBV12-3 or TRBV12-4 and TRBJ2-5, with D unresolved. The CDR3 sequence is CASSPWSETQYF. The CDR3 bases are TGTGCCAGCAGCCCTTGGAGTGAGACCCAGTACTTC.